The rows below give T cell receptor beta chains drawn from one sample of a study of response to subunit inactivated influenza vaccine. TCRdb processed the RT-PCR reads anew with MiXCR; each CDR3 protein has one entry. The sample yields 500,000 to 700,000 distinct CDR3 sequences, under 25% seen once. The same data also went into a second study, on T cells expressing NK-cell markers.

The input for sequencing was CD4+ T cells sorted from PBMCs, taken approximately 13 days after vaccination. Every receptor here comes from a man in his forties or fifties who received an inactivated influenza vaccine. Each CDR3 is given with its conserved first and last residue. Where a row states a size, it is once, few, many or the class of an expanded clone; other rows omit it.

j_gene: TRBJ2-5; v_gene: TRBV5-1; abundance: .; CDR3aa: CASSFGPGGETQYF
j_gene: TRBJ2-1; v_gene: TRBV20-1; abundance: .; CDR3aa: CSARGGLVGAGNEQFF
j_gene: TRBJ2-5; v_gene: TRBV29-1; abundance: .; CDR3aa: CSVTMGRFNVETQYF
j_gene: TRBJ2-7; v_gene: TRBV7-2; abundance: .; CDR3aa: CASSTGVYEQYF
j_gene: .; v_gene: TRBV5-6; abundance: .; CDR3aa: CASSPRGVYEQFF
j_gene: TRBJ2-7; v_gene: TRBV6-5; abundance: .; CDR3aa: CASSYPGLTYEQYF
j_gene: TRBJ1-1; v_gene: TRBV4-3; abundance: many; CDR3aa: CASSLRTNTEAFF
j_gene: TRBJ2-1; v_gene: TRBV9; abundance: .; CDR3aa: CASSVLGGNSYNEQFF
j_gene: TRBJ2-2; v_gene: TRBV9; abundance: .; CDR3aa: CASSPRGAQNTGELFF
j_gene: TRBJ2-2; v_gene: TRBV7-2; abundance: few; CDR3aa: CASSKTSTTGELFF
j_gene: TRBJ2-6; v_gene: TRBV2; abundance: few; CDR3aa: CASTDINSSGANVLTF
j_gene: TRBJ2-1; v_gene: TRBV5-1; abundance: .; CDR3aa: CASSLDWVTHNEQFF
j_gene: TRBJ2-6; v_gene: TRBV4-2; abundance: .; CDR3aa: CASSQVSSGANVLTF
j_gene: TRBJ1-6; v_gene: TRBV20-1; abundance: few; CDR3aa: CSARDLGDLHRGRKDSPLHF
j_gene: TRBJ1-1; v_gene: TRBV28; abundance: .; CDR3aa: CASVRGGSNTEAFF
j_gene: TRBJ1-1; v_gene: TRBV12-3/TRBV12-4; abundance: .; CDR3aa: CASSYSGTGREGAFF
j_gene: TRBJ1-1; v_gene: TRBV6-2/TRBV6-3; abundance: few; CDR3aa: CASSRADRSRGAFF
j_gene: TRBJ2-1; v_gene: TRBV3-1; abundance: .; CDR3aa: CASSSDPALYNEQFF
j_gene: TRBJ2-1; v_gene: TRBV4-2; abundance: .; CDR3aa: CASSQEAGTSYNEQFF
j_gene: TRBJ2-7; v_gene: TRBV12-3/TRBV12-4; abundance: many; CDR3aa: CASSQNTYEQYF
j_gene: TRBJ2-2; v_gene: TRBV12-3/TRBV12-4; abundance: many; CDR3aa: CASSLMRTGELFF
j_gene: TRBJ1-6; v_gene: TRBV12-3/TRBV12-4; abundance: .; CDR3aa: CASSLATPGPLHF
j_gene: TRBJ2-1; v_gene: TRBV6-5; abundance: .; CDR3aa: CASSYSRVANNEQFF
j_gene: TRBJ2-3; v_gene: TRBV24-1; abundance: .; CDR3aa: CATSDSSSGRRDTQYF
j_gene: TRBJ1-5; v_gene: TRBV7-2; abundance: few; CDR3aa: CASSPVSNQPQHF